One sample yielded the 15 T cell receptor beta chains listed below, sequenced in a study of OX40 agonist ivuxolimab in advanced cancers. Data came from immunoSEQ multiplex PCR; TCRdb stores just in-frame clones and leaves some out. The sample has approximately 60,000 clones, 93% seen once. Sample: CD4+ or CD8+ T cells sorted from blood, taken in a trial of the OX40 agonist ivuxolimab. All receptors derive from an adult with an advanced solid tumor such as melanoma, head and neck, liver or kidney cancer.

In nucleotides, the CDR3 is TGTGCCAGCAGTTACTCAGCGGGAGGGCCAGGGGAGACCCAGTACTTC. Amino acids: CASSYSAGGPGETQYF. This rearrangement joins TRBV6-5 to TRBJ2-5, with 10 positions matching TRBD2. V shed 0 bases and J 5 bases; nucleotides not matched to a gene: 6. This CDR3 contains 16 residues. Germline-derived CDR1 and CDR2 are MNHEY and SVGAGI.

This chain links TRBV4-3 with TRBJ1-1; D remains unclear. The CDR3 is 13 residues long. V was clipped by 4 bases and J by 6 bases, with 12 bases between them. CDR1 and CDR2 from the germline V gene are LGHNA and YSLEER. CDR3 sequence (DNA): TGCGCCAGCAGCCCCTACGGTAACGCTGAAGCTTTCTTT. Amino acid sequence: CASSPYGNAEAFF.

The CDR3 region has the DNA TGTGCCAGCAGCTTGGCCATCAGGGGAGGGGCCTACGAGCAGTACTTC. Protein product: CASSLAIRGGAYEQYF. The V and J genes are TRBV5-5 and TRBJ2-7, with D possibly being TRBD2 (7 bases). V gave up 0 bases and J gave up 2 bases, with 15 bases separating them. The CDR3 extends over 16 amino acids. The germline gives CDR1 SGHKS, CDR2 YYEKEE (reference sequence). Drawing the rest from reference TRBV5-5 and TRBJ2-7, the complete variable domain is DAGVTQSPTHLIKTRGQQVTLRCSPISGHKSVSWYQQVLGQGPQFIFQYYEKEERGRGNFPDRFSARQFPNYSSELNVNALLLGDSALYLCASSLAIRGGAYEQYFGPGTRLTVT.

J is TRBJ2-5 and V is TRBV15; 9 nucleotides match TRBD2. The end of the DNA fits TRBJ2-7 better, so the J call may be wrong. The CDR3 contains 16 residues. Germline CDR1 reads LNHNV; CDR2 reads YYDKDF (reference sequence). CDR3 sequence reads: CATSRERSGGFYEQYF. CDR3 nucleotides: TGTGCCACCAGCAGAGAACGTAGCGGGGGATTCTACGAGCAGTACTTC.

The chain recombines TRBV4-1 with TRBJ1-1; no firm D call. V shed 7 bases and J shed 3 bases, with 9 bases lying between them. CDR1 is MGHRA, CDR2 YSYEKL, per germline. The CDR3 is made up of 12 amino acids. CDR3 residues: CASKGTYTEAFF. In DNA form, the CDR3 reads TGCGCCAGCAAGGGCACTTACACTGAAGCTTTCTTT.

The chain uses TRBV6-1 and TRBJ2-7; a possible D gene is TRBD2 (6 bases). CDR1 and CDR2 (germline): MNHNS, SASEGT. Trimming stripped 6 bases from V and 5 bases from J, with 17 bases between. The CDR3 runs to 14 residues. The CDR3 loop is CASRTPGSPHEQYF. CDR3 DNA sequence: TGTGCCAGCAGAACCCCCGGGAGCCCCCACGAGCAGTACTTC.

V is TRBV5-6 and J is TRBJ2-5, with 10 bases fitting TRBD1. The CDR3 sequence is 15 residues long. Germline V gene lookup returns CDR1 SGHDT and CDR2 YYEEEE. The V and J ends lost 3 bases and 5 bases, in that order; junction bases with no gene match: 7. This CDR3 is CASSWGQGIAETQYF. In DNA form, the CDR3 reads TGTGCCAGCAGCTGGGGACAGGGGATTGCGGAGACCCAGTACTTC.

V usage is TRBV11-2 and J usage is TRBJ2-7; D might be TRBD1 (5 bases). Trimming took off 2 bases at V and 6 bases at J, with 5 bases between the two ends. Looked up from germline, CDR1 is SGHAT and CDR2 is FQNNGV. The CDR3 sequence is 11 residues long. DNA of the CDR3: TGTGCCAGCAGCTTAAGGGGCGAGCAGTACTTC. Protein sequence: CASSLRGEQYF.

CDR3 loop: CASSLSSGNTQYF. The CDR3 DNA sequence: TGTGCCAGCAGTTTATCGAGTGGGAATACGCAGTATTTT. The chain recombines TRBV27 with TRBJ2-3; D remains unclear. The CDR3 extends over 13 amino acids. CDR1 is MNHEY, CDR2 SMNVEV, per germline (reference sequence). The V end lost 0 bases, the J end lost 7 bases, and 8 bases lay between the germline ends.

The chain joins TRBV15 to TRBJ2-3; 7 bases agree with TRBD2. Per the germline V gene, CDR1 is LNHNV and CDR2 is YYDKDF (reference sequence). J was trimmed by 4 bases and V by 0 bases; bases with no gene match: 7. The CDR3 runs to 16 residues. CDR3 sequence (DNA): TGTGCCACCAGCAGAGAAGGGCGGGAGATCGCAGATACGCAGTATTTT. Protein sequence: CATSREGREIADTQYF.

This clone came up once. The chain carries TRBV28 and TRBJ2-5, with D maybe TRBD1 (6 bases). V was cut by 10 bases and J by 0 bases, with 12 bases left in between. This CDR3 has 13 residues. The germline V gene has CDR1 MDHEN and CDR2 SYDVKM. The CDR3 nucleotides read TGTGCCACCCTAGGGGGAAACCAAGAGACCCAGTACTTC. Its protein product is CATLGGNQETQYF.

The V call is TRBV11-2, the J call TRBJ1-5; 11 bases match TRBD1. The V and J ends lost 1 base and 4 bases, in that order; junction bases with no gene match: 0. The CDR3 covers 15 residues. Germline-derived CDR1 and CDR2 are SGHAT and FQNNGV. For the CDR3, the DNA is TGTGCCAGCAGCTTAGGGGACAGGGGGAATCAGCCCCAGCATTTT. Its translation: CASSLGDRGNQPQHF.

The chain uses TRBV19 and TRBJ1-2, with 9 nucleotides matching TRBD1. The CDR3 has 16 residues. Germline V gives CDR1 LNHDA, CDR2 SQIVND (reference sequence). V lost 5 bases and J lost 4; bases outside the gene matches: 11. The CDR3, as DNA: TGTGCCAGTAGTTCGTCCCGGGACAGGGTTATCTATGGCTACACCTTC. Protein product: CASSSSRDRVIYGYTF.

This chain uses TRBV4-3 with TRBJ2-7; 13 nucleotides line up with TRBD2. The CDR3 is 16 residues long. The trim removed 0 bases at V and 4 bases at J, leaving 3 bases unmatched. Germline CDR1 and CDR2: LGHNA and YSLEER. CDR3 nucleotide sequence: TGCGCCAGCAGCCAAGACCGGACTAGCGGGAGTTACGAGCAGTACTTC. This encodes CASSQDRTSGSYEQYF.

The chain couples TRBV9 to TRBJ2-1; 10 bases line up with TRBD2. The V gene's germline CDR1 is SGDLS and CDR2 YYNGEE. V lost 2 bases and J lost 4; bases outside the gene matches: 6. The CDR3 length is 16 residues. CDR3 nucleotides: TGTGCCAGCAGCGTCCAGGGACTAGCGCTTTACAATGAGCAGTTCTTC. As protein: CASSVQGLALYNEQFF.